This TCR beta chain originates from a study of T-cell memory formation after mild COVID-19. Germline V gene lookup returns CDR1 DFQATT and CDR2 SNEGSKA (reference sequence). Trimming removed 6 bases at V and 4 bases at J, with 18 bases between. The length of the CDR3 is 14 residues. The sample holds a few counts of this clonotype. Using constant-segment primers, 5'RACE produced TCR alpha and TCR beta cDNA libraries carrying sample barcodes and UMIs. MiXCR was run by TCRdb on the 5' RACE reads, yielding one entry per CDR3 protein. The sample lists some 320,000 distinct CDR3 sequences, about a sixth occurring once.

The clonotype comes from a man younger than 35 who had mild COVID-19 (a few samples of this study predate the infection). Cell type and time point are not known. V gene TRBV20-1 combines with J gene TRBJ1-2; D is possibly TRBD1 (6 bases). The material sequenced was PBMCs or a T cell subset sorted from them (not recorded which). In DNA form, the CDR3 reads TGCAGTGCGCCGAAAGAGGGGGGAGGCTATGGCTACACCTTC. Translated: CSAPKEGGGYGYTF.